Presented here are 22 T cell receptor beta chains from one specimen sequenced in a study of tumor and adjacent non-tumor tissue in lung cancer. Three rounds of nested PCR, following a modified ARM-PCR protocol, produced the TCRbeta library. In TCRdb, the multiplex PCR reads were re-called with MiXCR into one record per CDR3 protein. The table shows about 67,000 distinct CDR3 sequences, with 65% to 80% occurring only once. The template was RNA from unsorted bulk tissue. The normal lung tissue was taken more than 3 cm from the tumor edge. Source material: distant non-tumor lung tissue. Receptors originate from a man aged 55-75 years with non-small cell lung cancer.

A word on this clonotype: It is likely a read error, because the conserved phenylalanine at the end of the CDR3 is missing. The V gene is TRBV28, the J gene TRBJ1-2, with D perhaps matching TRBD1 (5 bases). Deletions cut 2 bases from V and 4 bases from J, with 11 bases between. This CDR3 has 14 amino acids. CDR1 and CDR2 (germline): MDHEN, SYDVKM. Here the CDR3 DNA reads TGTGCCAGCAGTTTAGCGACAGAGGCCTATGGCTACACCTTA. Encoded protein: CASSLATEAYGYTL.

Concerning this clonotype: A junction boundary mismatches the germline segment, possibly from a read error. The rearrangement joins TRBV11-3 to TRBJ2-2, with D perhaps TRBD2 (5 bases). The CDR3 runs 13 residues. Germline CDR1 SGHNT, CDR2 YENEEA. CDR3 sequence: CDSSLRRVGELSF. The CDR3 nucleotides read TGTGACAGCAGCCTACGGCGGGTCGGGGAGCTGTCTTTT. The full variable domain, in which reference TRBV11-3 and TRBJ2-2 provide the parts outside the CDR3, is EAGVVQSPRYKIIEKKQPVAFWCNPISGHNTLYWYLQNLGQGPELLIRYENEEAVDDSQLPKDRFSAERLKGVDSTLKIQPAELGDSAVYLCDSSLRRVGELSFGEGSRLTVL.

V and J are TRBV7-9 and TRBJ2-7; D might be TRBD2 (6 bases). CDR3 size: 15 residues. The V gene lost 2 bases and the J gene lost 6 bases, with 17 bases spanning the gap. Germline assignment: CDR1 SEHNR and CDR2 FQNEAQ (reference sequence). CDR3 nucleotides: TGTGCCAGCAGCTTAAATATAGCGGAAGGCGGCGAGCAGTACTTC. As protein: CASSLNIAEGGEQYF.

As to this clonotype: A read error is possible here, since a much larger clone lies one base away. V is TRBV5-1 and J is TRBJ2-2, with D possibly being TRBD2 (6 bases). The germline V gene has CDR1 SGHRS and CDR2 YFSETQ. The CDR3 spans 18 residues. The CDR3 sequence: CASSLGPEGLVNIGELFF. The CDR3 nucleotides read TGCGCCAGCAGCTTGGGGCCGGAGGGCCTAGTGAACATCGGGGAGCTGTTTTTT.

This clonotype was seen only once. In this CDR3 the conserved last residue, phenylalanine or tryptophan, is missing, so a read error is likely. This chain uses TRBV5-4 with TRBJ2-1, with 10 positions matching TRBD2. The CDR3 extends over 15 amino acids. Germline-derived CDR1 and CDR2 are SGHNT and YYREEE (reference sequence). The CDR3: CASSPTSGSVNDQFL. DNA for the CDR3: TGTGCCAGCAGCCCGACTAGCGGGTCTGTTAATGACCAGTTCTTA.

Remarks on this clonotype: At one of its ends the junction is not consistent with the germline gene, which may arise from a read error. V gene TRBV11-3 combines with J gene TRBJ2-2; perhaps D is TRBD1 or TRBD2 (5 bases each). Per germline, CDR1 SGHNT and CDR2 YENEEA. This CDR3 spans 12 amino acids. The CDR3 sequence is CASSLEEGDLFF. CDR3 DNA: TGTGCCAGCAGCCTTGAAGAAGGGGACCTGTTTTTT.

Points on this clonotype: At one of its ends the junction is not consistent with the germline gene, which may arise from a read error. This chain links TRBV4-1 with TRBJ1-5; tentatively, D is TRBD1 (5 bases). In germline, CDR1 is MGHRA, CDR2 YSYEKL. The CDR3 covers 16 residues. The CDR3: CTSSQDRGYSNRPQHF. The CDR3 nucleotides are TGCACCAGCAGCCAAGATAGGGGTTATAGCAATCGGCCCCAGCATTTT.

Details on this clonotype: The conserved phenylalanine or tryptophan normally closing the CDR3 is absent here, so this likely arose from a read error. The CDR3 DNA is TGTAGCGTTGATAGGGGGACCCGGGGTGATACGCAGTATCTT. Amino acids: CSVDRGTRGDTQYL. The chain uses TRBV29-1 and TRBJ2-3; possible D gene TRBD1, 6 bases. The CDR3 consists of 14 residues. In germline, CDR1 is SQVTM, CDR2 ANQGSEA.

On this clonotype: A read error may be the cause here, since a much bigger clone is one base away. The rearrangement links TRBV20-1 to TRBJ1-2; D is unclear. The CDR3 spans 13 residues. Looked up from germline, CDR1 is DFQATT and CDR2 is SNEGSKA (reference sequence). V shed 2 bases and J shed 10 bases, with 17 bases lying between them. The CDR3 reads CSARKWSEAAYTF. In nucleotides, the CDR3 is TGCAGTGCTAGAAAGTGGAGCGAAGCGGCCTACACCTTC.

Details on this clonotype: An end of the junction does not agree with germline; a read error may underlie this. The CDR3 spells CARSFTGTGSSPLHF. CDR3 DNA sequence: TGTGCCAGAAGTTTTACCGGTACAGGTTCTTCACCCCTCCACTTT. The V gene is TRBV6-5, the J gene TRBJ1-6; D perhaps matches TRBD1 (5 bases). CDR3 length equals 15 residues. CDR1 and CDR2 (germline): MNHEY, SVGAGI.

This clonotype was counted between two and nine times. The chain links TRBV11-1 to TRBJ2-2; D may be TRBD1 or TRBD2 (7 bases each). The CDR3 length is 14 residues. Trimming removed 6 bases at V and 6 bases at J, with 14 bases between. Germline V gene sequence: CDR1 SGHAT, CDR2 FQDESV (reference sequence). The CDR3 DNA reads as TGTGCCAGCAGACGACAGGGAGGGTCCGGGGAGCTGTTTTTT. This gives the protein CASRRQGGSGELFF.

A few counts support this clonotype. It may be a read error: a sequence one base away is much more abundant. V gene TRBV11-2 combines with J gene TRBJ2-5; D is unresolved. CDR3 length: 15 amino acids. V lost 4 bases and J 1 base, leaving 13 bases between the germline ends. Looked up from germline, CDR1 is SGHAT and CDR2 is FQNNGV. The CDR3 DNA reads as TGTGCCAGCAGCTATAGCCGTAGCTCCCAAGAGACCCAGTACTTC. It yields the protein CASSYSRSSQETQYF.

Notes on this clonotype: A much bigger clone sits one base away, suggesting this may be a read error. The V and J genes are TRBV7-9 and TRBJ2-1, with 7 bases lining up with TRBD1. CDR1 and CDR2 (germline): SEHNR, FQNEAQ (reference sequence). The CDR3 has 15 amino acids. The CDR3 sequence is CVSSLASGTANEQFF. For the CDR3, the DNA is TGTGTCAGCAGCTTAGCTTCCGGGACAGCCAATGAGCAGTTCTTC.

This chain joins TRBV4-1 and TRBJ2-1; D gene unclear. The better agreement between TRBJ2-7 and the DNA end casts doubt on the J call. There are 14 residues in the CDR3. The germline gives CDR1 MGHRA, CDR2 YSYEKL. CDR3 protein: CASSQGLTINEQYF. The CDR3 DNA reads TGCGCCAGCAGCCAAGGACTTACAATCAATGAGCAGTACTTC.

As concerns this clonotype: A junction end diverges from the germline sequence, so it may reflect a read error. The V and J genes are TRBV28 and TRBJ1-2, with D possibly being TRBD1 (5 bases). The CDR3 has 14 residues. The germline V gene has CDR1 MDHEN and CDR2 SYDVKM. The DNA of the CDR3 is TGTGCCAGCAGTCCACTAGGGACTAAATATGGCTACATCTTC. Translation gives CASSPLGTKYGYIF.

This clonotype is deemed medium-sized (0.01 to 0.1%). The V and J genes are TRBV29-1 and TRBJ2-3; D call uncertain. The V gene's germline CDR1 is SQVTM and CDR2 ANQGSEA. The CDR3 runs to 12 residues. Between the trimmed V and J ends, which lost 8 bases and 4 bases, there was a span of 13 bases. The CDR3 sequence is CSIGFGADTQYF. The CDR3 nucleotides read TGCAGCATAGGATTTGGCGCAGATACGCAGTATTTT.

As regards this clonotype: A junction end diverges from the germline sequence, so it may reflect a read error. V gene TRBV28 combines with J gene TRBJ2-1; TRBD2 agrees at 12 bases. CDR1 is MDHEN, CDR2 SYDVKM, per germline. CDR3 length equals 15 residues. CDR3 sequence: CASSNLAGGSNEQFF. The CDR3 DNA is TGTGCCAGCAGCAATCTAGCGGGAGGGAGCAATGAACAGTTCTTC.

The chain is built from TRBV29-1 and TRBJ2-1; possibly TRBD1 or TRBD2 for D (5 bases each). Trimming cost V 7 bases and J 5 bases, with 15 bases left between them. This CDR3 has 13 amino acids. CDR1 SQVTM and CDR2 ANQGSEA come from the germline V gene. The CDR3 sequence: CSAEGTLNNEQFF. The CDR3 DNA follows: TGCAGCGCTGAGGGGACCCTGAACAATGAGCAGTTCTTC.

V and J are TRBV6-1 and TRBJ2-3; TRBD2 aligns across 10 bases. The V segment lost 8 bases and the J segment 7 bases; nucleotides outside the gene matches: 15. This CDR3 spans 16 amino acids. Germline V gene lookup returns CDR1 MNHNS and CDR2 SASEGT. The CDR3 sequence: CASGGGLAVSTNTQYF. DNA of the CDR3: TGTGCCAGCGGGGGCGGACTAGCGGTGAGTACAAATACGCAGTATTTT.

This clonotype has only a few counts. The chain carries TRBV28 and TRBJ2-7; D is perhaps TRBD2 (5 bases). Germline V gene data show CDR1 as MDHEN and CDR2 as SYDVKM. This CDR3 is 14 amino acids long. The V end lost 9 bases, the J end lost 6 bases, and 21 bases lay between the germline ends. The CDR3 DNA follows: TGTGCCAGTAGCCAAAGCGGATCAGCCTGCGAGCAGTACTTC. This encodes CASSQSGSACEQYF.

Comment on this clonotype: A single base separates this from a much larger clone, so it may be a read error. The chain employs TRBV2 and TRBJ2-7, with no clear D. Germline V gene data show CDR1 as SNHLY and CDR2 as FYNNEI. The CDR3 is made up of 13 amino acids. Trimming shortened V by 7 bases and J by 0 bases, and 10 bases separated the two germline ends. The CDR3 sequence is CASNDESSYEQYF. DNA for the CDR3: TGTGCCAGCAATGACGAGAGCTCCTACGAGCAGTACTTC.

About this clonotype: A much larger clone differs by one base, so this may be a read error. The rearrangement links TRBV7-9 to TRBJ2-7; D not resolved. The CDR3 loop spans 14 amino acids. The ends were cut back, 3 bases at V and 6 bases at J, with 15 bases in the middle. CDR1 and CDR2 from the germline V gene are SEHNR and FQNEAQ (reference sequence). For the CDR3, the DNA is TGTGCCAGCAGCTTGGGCTACCCTAAGGGCGAGCAGTACTTC. It translates to CASSLGYPKGEQYF. The variable domain in full, with the rest retrieved from reference TRBV7-9 and TRBJ2-7, is DTGVSQNPRHKITKRGQNVTFRCDPISEHNRLYWYRQTLGQGPEFLTYFQNEAQLEKSRLLSDRFSAERPKGSFSTLEIQRTEQGDSAMYLCASSLGYPKGEQYFGPGTRLTVT.